This TCR beta chain was found in a study of blood T cell repertoires in COVID-19. Turning to the study itself: T cells, B-cell-depleted T cells, or PBMCs provided the cDNA or gDNA that served as material.

This CDR3 contains 14 residues. V was shortened by 0 bases and J by 5 bases, with 11 bases between the two germline ends. Germline CDR1 reads ENHRY; CDR2 reads SYGVKD. Two negative PCRs, clearance, or symptom resolution were required of recovered Cohort 3 donors. In the original analysis: Estimation of nucleated cell counts relied on the amplification of reference gene primers. Method: immunoSEQ multiplex PCR; TCRdb's copy keeps in-frame clones and lacks some. V and J calls and clone size come straight from that table; D and trimming were deduced from the DNA. The table shows approximately 160,000 clones, with around 78% occurring only once.

The chain is built from TRBV10-3 and TRBJ2-7, with D maybe TRBD1 (5 bases). This clonotype was sampled from a woman aged 45-65 years who had recovered from COVID-19. The sequencing input was PBMCs or T cells enriched from blood (not recorded which). The CDR3 sequence: CAISESVWGDEQYV. CDR3 coding DNA: TGTGCCATCAGTGAGTCGGTATGGGGCGACGAGCAGTACGTC.